This T cell receptor (beta chain) stems from a study of OX40 agonist ivuxolimab in advanced cancers. This clone was detected only once. The ends lost 4 bases at V and 4 bases at J; junction bases unmatched: 8. Germline lookup yields CDR1 SGHNT and CDR2 YYREEE (reference sequence). The CDR3 length is 15 residues. Data came from immunoSEQ multiplex PCR; TCRdb stores just in-frame clones and leaves some out. The repertoire has around 20,000 clones, approximately 80% of them found once; the top ten carry roughly 3%. This receptor was obtained from an adult with an advanced solid tumor such as melanoma, head and neck, liver or kidney cancer. The chain couples TRBV5-4 to TRBJ1-2, with 9 positions matching TRBD1. Sequences were derived from CD4+ or CD8+ T cells sorted from blood, sampled in a trial of the OX40 agonist ivuxolimab. CDR3 residues: CASSQPQGASYGYTF. CDR3 in DNA: TGTGCCAGCAGCCAGCCACAGGGGGCAAGCTATGGCTACACCTTC.